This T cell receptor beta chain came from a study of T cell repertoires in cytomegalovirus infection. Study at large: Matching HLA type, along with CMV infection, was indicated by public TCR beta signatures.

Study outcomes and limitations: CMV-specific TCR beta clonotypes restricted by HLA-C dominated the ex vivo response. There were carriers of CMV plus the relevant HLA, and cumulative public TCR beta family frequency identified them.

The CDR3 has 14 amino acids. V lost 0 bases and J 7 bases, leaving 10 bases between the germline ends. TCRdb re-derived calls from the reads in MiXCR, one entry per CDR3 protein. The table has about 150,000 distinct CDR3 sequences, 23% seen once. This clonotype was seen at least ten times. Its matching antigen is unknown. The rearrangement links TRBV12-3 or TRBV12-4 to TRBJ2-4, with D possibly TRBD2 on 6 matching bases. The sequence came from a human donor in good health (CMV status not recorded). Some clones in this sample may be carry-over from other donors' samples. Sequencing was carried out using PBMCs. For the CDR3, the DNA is TGTGCCAGCAGTTTAGCAGGGAGGCGGAACATTCAGTACTTC. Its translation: CASSLAGRRNIQYF.